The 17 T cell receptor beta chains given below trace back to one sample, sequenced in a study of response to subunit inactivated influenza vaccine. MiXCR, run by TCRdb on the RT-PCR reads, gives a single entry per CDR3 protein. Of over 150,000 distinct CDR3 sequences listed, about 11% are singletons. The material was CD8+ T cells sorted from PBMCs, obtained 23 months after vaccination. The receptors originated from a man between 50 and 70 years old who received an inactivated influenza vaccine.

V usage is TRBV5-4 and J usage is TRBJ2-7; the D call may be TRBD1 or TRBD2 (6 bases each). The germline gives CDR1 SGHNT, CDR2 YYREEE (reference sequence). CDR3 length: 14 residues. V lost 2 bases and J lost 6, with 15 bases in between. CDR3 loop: CASSFKSGGSEQYF. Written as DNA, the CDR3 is TGTGCCAGCAGCTTTAAGTCCGGGGGCAGCGAGCAGTACTTC.

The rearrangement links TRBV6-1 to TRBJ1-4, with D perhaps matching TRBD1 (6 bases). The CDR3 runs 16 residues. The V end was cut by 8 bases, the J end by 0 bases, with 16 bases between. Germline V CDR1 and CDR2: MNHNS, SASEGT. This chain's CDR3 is CASSAQGIATNEKLFF. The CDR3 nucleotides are TGTGCCAGCTCCGCCCAGGGGATTGCAACTAATGAAAAACTGTTTTTT.

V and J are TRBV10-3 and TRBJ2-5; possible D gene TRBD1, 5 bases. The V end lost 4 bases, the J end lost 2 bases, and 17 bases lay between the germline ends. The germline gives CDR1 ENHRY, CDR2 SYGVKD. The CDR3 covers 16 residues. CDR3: CAISGDIGDKQETQYF. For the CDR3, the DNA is TGTGCCATCAGTGGTGACATAGGGGATAAGCAAGAGACCCAGTACTTC.

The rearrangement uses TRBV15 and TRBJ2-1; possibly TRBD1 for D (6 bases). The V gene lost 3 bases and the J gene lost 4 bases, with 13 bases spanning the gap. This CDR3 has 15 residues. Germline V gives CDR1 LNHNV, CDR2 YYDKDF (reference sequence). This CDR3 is CATSSKQGPYNEQFF. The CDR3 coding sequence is TGTGCCACCAGCAGTAAACAGGGCCCATACAATGAGCAGTTCTTC. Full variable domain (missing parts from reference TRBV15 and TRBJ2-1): DAMVIQNPRYQVTQFGKPVTLSCSQTLNHNVMYWYQQKSSQAPKLLFHYYDKDFNNEADTPDNFQSRRPNTSFCFLDIRSPGLGDTAMYLCATSSKQGPYNEQFFGPGTRLTVL.

CDR3 protein: CASSVLLHEQYF. For the CDR3, the DNA is TGTGCCAGCAGTGTATTACTCCACGAGCAGTACTTC. The chain couples TRBV2 to TRBJ2-7; D call uncertain. This CDR3 is 12 amino acids long. CDR1 and CDR2 (germline): SNHLY, FYNNEI. V shed 4 bases and J shed 5 bases, with 9 bases lying between them.

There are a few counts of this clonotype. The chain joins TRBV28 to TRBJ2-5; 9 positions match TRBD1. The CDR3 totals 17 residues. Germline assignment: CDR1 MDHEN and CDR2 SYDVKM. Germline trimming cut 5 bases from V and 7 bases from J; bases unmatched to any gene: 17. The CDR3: CASSLHAGTGFFGTQYF. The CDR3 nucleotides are TGTGCCAGCAGTCTACACGCCGGGACAGGGTTTTTTGGGACCCAGTACTTC.

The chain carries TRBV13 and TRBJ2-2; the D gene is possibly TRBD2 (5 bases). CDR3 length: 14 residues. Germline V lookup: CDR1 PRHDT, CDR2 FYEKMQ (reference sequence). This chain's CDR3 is CGTLAAANTGELFF. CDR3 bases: TGTGGGACGCTAGCAGCCGCGAACACCGGGGAGCTGTTTTTT.

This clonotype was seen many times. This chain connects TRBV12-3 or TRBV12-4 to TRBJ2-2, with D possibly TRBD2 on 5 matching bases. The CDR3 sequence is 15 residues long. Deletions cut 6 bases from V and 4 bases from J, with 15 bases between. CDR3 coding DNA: TGTGCCAGCAGCCTGTCAGCGGCGGGCACCGGGGAGCTGTTTTTT. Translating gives CASSLSAAGTGELFF.

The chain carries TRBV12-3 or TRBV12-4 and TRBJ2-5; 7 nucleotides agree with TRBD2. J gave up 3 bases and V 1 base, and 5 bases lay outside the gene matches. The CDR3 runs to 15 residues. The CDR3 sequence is CASSLEGGSKETQYF. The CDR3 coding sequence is TGTGCCAGCAGTTTAGAGGGCGGGAGCAAAGAGACCCAGTACTTC.

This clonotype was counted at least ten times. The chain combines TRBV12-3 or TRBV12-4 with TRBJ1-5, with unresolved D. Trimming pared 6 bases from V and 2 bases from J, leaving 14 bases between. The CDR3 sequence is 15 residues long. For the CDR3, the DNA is TGTGCCAGCAGCCGGACCCCAGCTGGCAATCAGCCCCAGCATTTT. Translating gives CASSRTPAGNQPQHF.

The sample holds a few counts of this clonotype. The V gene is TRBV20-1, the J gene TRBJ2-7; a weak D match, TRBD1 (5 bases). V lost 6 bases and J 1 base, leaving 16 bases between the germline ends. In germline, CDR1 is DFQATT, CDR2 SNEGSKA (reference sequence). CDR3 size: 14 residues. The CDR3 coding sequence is TGCAGTGCATATTCAGGGTATGCGTCCTACGAGCAGTACTTC. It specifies CSAYSGYASYEQYF.

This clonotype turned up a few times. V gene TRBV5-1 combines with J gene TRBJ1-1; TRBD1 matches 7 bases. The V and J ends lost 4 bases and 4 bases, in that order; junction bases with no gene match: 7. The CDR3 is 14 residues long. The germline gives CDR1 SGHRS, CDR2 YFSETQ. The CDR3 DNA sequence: TGCGCCAGCAGCAACGCACAGGGGTTCACTGAAGCTTTCTTT. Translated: CASSNAQGFTEAFF.

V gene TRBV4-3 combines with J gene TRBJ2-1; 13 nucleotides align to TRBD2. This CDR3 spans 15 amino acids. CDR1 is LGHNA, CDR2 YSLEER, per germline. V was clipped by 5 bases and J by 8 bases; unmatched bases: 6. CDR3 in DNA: TGCGCCAGCAGCTACGGGACTAGCGGGATCGATGAGCAGTTCTTC. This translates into CASSYGTSGIDEQFF.

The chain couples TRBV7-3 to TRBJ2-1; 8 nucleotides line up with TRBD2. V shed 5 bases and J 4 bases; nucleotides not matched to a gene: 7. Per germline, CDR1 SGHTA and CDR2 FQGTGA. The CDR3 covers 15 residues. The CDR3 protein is CASSRTSSPYNEQFF. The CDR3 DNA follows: TGTGCCAGCAGCAGGACTAGCAGCCCGTACAATGAGCAGTTCTTC.

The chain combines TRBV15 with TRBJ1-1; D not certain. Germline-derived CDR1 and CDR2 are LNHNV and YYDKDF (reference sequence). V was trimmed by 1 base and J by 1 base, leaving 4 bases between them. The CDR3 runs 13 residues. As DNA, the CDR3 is TGTGCCACCAGCAGAGCGGAGAACACTGAAGCTTTCTTT. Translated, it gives CATSRAENTEAFF.

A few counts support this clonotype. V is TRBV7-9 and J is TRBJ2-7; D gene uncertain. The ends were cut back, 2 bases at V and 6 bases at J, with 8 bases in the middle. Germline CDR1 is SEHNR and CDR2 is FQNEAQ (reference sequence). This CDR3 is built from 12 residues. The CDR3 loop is CASSLFLSEQYF. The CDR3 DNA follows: TGTGCCAGCAGCTTATTCCTCTCCGAGCAGTACTTC.

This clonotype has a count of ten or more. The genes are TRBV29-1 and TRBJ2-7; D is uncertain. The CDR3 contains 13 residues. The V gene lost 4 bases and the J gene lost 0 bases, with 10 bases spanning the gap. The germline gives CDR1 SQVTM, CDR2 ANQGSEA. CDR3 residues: CSVVGLDSYEQYF. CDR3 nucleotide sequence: TGCAGCGTTGTAGGCCTAGACTCCTACGAGCAGTACTTC.